This TCR beta chain was identified during a study of early T cells in non-severe SARS-CoV-2 infection. Across the whole study: Sequenced bulk RNA came from whole blood that was unsorted, and chains were unpaired. General study results and limits: VDJdb matching, biased toward anti-spike CD8 responses, missed private and CD4 specificities.

Unique molecular identifiers were added to individual cDNA molecules. Each CDR3 protein is one row after TCRdb ran MiXCR on the 5' RACE reads. The sample carries about 71,000 distinct CDR3 sequences, over 10% recorded once. The germline gives CDR1 SGHVS, CDR2 FNYEAQ. The CDR3 runs to 13 residues. Trimming took off 1 base at V and 5 bases at J, with 9 bases between the two ends. Turning to this clonotype: What it recognizes is unknown.

The chain has TRBV7-6 and TRBJ2-7, with D unclear. The TCR was taken from an adult who was a healthcare worker with PCR-confirmed SARS-CoV-2 infection or an uninfected control (not recorded which). The material sequenced was whole blood, taken at baseline. The CDR3: CASSLVRRDEQYF. In nucleotides, the CDR3 is TGTGCCAGCAGCTTAGTGCGAAGGGACGAGCAGTACTTC.